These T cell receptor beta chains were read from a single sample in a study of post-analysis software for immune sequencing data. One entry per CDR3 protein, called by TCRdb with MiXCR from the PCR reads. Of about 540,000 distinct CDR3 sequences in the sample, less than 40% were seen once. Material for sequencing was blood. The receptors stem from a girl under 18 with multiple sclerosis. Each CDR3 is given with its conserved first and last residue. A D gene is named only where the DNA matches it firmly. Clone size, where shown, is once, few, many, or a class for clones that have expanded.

CDR3 protein: CASSQGGGGPQETQYF
CDR3 DNA: TGTGCCAGCAGCCAAGGAGGCGGGGGGCCTCAAGAGACCCAGTACTTC
clone size: many
V gene: TRBV3-1
J gene: TRBJ2-5
D gene: TRBD2

CDR3 protein: CASSPGRLAGRAETQYF
CDR3 DNA: TGTGCCAGCAGCCCCGGCCGACTAGCGGGAAGGGCAGAGACCCAGTACTTC
clone size: NA
V gene: TRBV2
J gene: TRBJ2-5
D gene: TRBD2

CDR3 protein: CAGSRNTDSYNEQFF
CDR3 DNA: TGCGCCGGCAGCCGCAACACAGATTCCTACAATGAGCAGTTCTTC
clone size: NA
V gene: TRBV5-1
J gene: TRBJ2-1
D gene: NA

CDR3 protein: CASSLGRTGIGQPQHF
CDR3 DNA: TGTGCCAGCAGCTTGGGCAGGACAGGGATTGGTCAGCCCCAGCATTTT
clone size: NA
V gene: TRBV5-6
J gene: TRBJ1-5
D gene: TRBD1

CDR3 protein: CASSVLHEQGVYGYTF
CDR3 DNA: TGTGCCAGCAGCGTCCTCCACGAACAGGGGGTCTATGGCTACACCTTC
clone size: NA
V gene: TRBV9
J gene: TRBJ1-2
D gene: TRBD1

CDR3 protein: CASSEEGPNLGAFF
CDR3 DNA: TGTGCCAGCAGTGAAGAGGGACCGAACCTGGGGGCTTTCTTT
clone size: NA
V gene: TRBV25-1
J gene: TRBJ1-1
D gene: NA

CDR3 protein: CSAEWGDTQYF
CDR3 DNA: TGCAGTGCTGAGTGGGGGGATACGCAGTATTTT
clone size: NA
V gene: TRBV20-1
J gene: TRBJ2-3
D gene: NA

CDR3 protein: CASSLLSRTGGYEQYF
CDR3 DNA: TGTGCCAGCAGCTTATTATCCCGGACAGGGGGTTACGAGCAGTACTTC
clone size: NA
V gene: TRBV7-8
J gene: TRBJ2-7
D gene: TRBD1

CDR3 protein: CSALQGDMIQETQYF
CDR3 DNA: TGCAGTGCTCTTCAGGGGGACATGATACAAGAGACCCAGTACTTC
clone size: few
V gene: TRBV20-1
J gene: TRBJ2-5
D gene: TRBD1

CDR3 protein: CSVEGGTQETQYF
CDR3 DNA: TGCAGCGTTGAAGGGGGGACCCAAGAGACCCAGTACTTC
clone size: many
V gene: TRBV29-1
J gene: TRBJ2-5
D gene: NA

CDR3 protein: CSARENSEAFF
CDR3 DNA: TGCAGTGCTAGGGAAAACTCCGAAGCTTTCTTT
clone size: few
V gene: TRBV20-1
J gene: TRBJ1-1
D gene: NA

CDR3 protein: CASSLLEGKYEQYF
CDR3 DNA: TGTGCCAGCAGTTTACTGGAGGGGAAATACGAGCAGTACTTC
clone size: NA
V gene: TRBV27
J gene: TRBJ2-7
D gene: NA

CDR3 protein: CAKIQGTGAGEQYF
CDR3 DNA: TGTGCCAAAATCCAGGGGACAGGGGCTGGGGAGCAGTACTTC
clone size: few
V gene: TRBV6-4
J gene: TRBJ2-5
D gene: TRBD1

CDR3 protein: CSAGGTMGEKLFF
CDR3 DNA: TGCAGTGCTGGTGGGACTATGGGGGAAAAACTGTTTTTT
clone size: NA
V gene: TRBV20-1
J gene: TRBJ1-4
D gene: NA

CDR3 protein: CASSAGDTEAFF
CDR3 DNA: TGTGCCAGCAGTGCAGGGGACACTGAAGCTTTCTTT
clone size: few
V gene: TRBV2
J gene: TRBJ1-1
D gene: NA

CDR3 protein: CASSPSISYEQYF
CDR3 DNA: TGTGCCAGCAGCCCGTCCATCTCCTACGAGCAGTACTTC
clone size: few
V gene: TRBV7-9
J gene: TRBJ2-7
D gene: NA

CDR3 protein: CASSWTLLSRDTEAFF
CDR3 DNA: TGCGCCAGCAGCTGGACTCTCCTCTCGAGGGACACTGAAGCTTTCTTT
clone size: NA
V gene: TRBV5-1
J gene: TRBJ1-1
D gene: NA

CDR3 protein: CASSSKGAGSYEQYF
CDR3 DNA: TGTGCCAGCAGCTCTAAGGGCGCGGGGTCCTACGAGCAGTACTTC
clone size: NA
V gene: TRBV7-2
J gene: TRBJ2-7
D gene: NA

CDR3 protein: CASRTTGWGGYTF
CDR3 DNA: TGTGCCAGCAGAACAACAGGGTGGGGTGGCTACACCTTC
clone size: NA
V gene: TRBV6-1
J gene: TRBJ1-2
D gene: NA

CDR3 protein: CASSPGEANYGYTF
CDR3 DNA: TGTGCCAGCAGTCCAGGTGAAGCTAACTATGGCTACACCTTC
clone size: few
V gene: TRBV6-5
J gene: TRBJ1-2
D gene: NA

CDR3 protein: CASSRSSEEQYF
CDR3 DNA: TGTGCCAGCAGCCGATCCAGTGAGGAGCAGTACTTC
clone size: NA
V gene: TRBV7-3
J gene: TRBJ2-5
D gene: NA

CDR3 protein: CASSSSAGNAKNIQYF
CDR3 DNA: TGCGCCAGCAGCTCCTCGGCAGGTAACGCCAAAAACATTCAGTACTTC
clone size: NA
V gene: TRBV5-1
J gene: TRBJ2-4
D gene: NA

CDR3 protein: CSARDPGSNTEAFF
CDR3 DNA: TGCAGTGCTAGAGATCCGGGGTCGAACACTGAAGCTTTCTTT
clone size: few
V gene: TRBV20-1
J gene: TRBJ1-1
D gene: NA

CDR3 protein: CASSQVGAGGNTGELFF
CDR3 DNA: TGTGCCAGCAGCCAAGTCGGGGCGGGGGGAAACACCGGGGAGCTGTTTTTT
clone size: NA
V gene: TRBV4-2
J gene: TRBJ2-2
D gene: TRBD2

CDR3 protein: CASSLRGREAFF
CDR3 DNA: TGTGCCAGCAGTTTGAGGGGACGAGAAGCTTTCTTT
clone size: NA
V gene: TRBV12-3/TRBV12-4
J gene: TRBJ1-1
D gene: NA

CDR3 protein: CASSGGGLNIQYF
CDR3 DNA: TGTGCCAGCAGCGGTGGGGGCCTGAACATTCAGTACTTC
clone size: few
V gene: TRBV9
J gene: TRBJ2-4
D gene: NA

CDR3 protein: CATSDGQGVGGYTF
CDR3 DNA: TGTGCCACCAGTGATGGGCAGGGCGTCGGCGGCTACACCTTC
clone size: NA
V gene: TRBV24-1
J gene: TRBJ1-2
D gene: NA

CDR3 protein: CATSDSAGTSKSPADTQYF
CDR3 DNA: TGTGCCACCAGTGATTCGGCCGGGACCTCGAAGTCTCCGGCAGATACGCAGTATTTT
clone size: few
V gene: TRBV24-1
J gene: TRBJ2-3
D gene: NA

CDR3 protein: CASSVESNSPLHF
CDR3 DNA: TGTGCCAGCAGCGTAGAAAGCAATTCACCCCTCCACTTT
clone size: NA
V gene: TRBV9
J gene: TRBJ1-6
D gene: NA

CDR3 protein: CASSWGLEGEKLFF
CDR3 DNA: TGCGCCAGCAGCTGGGGACTCGAAGGAGAAAAACTGTTTTTT
clone size: once
V gene: TRBV5-1
J gene: TRBJ1-4
D gene: NA

CDR3 protein: CSVPRGPLSYEQYF
CDR3 DNA: TGCAGCGTCCCCAGGGGGCCCCTCTCCTACGAGCAGTACTTC
clone size: few
V gene: TRBV29-1
J gene: TRBJ2-7
D gene: TRBD1

CDR3 protein: CASSLALHGQANYGYTF
CDR3 DNA: TGTGCCAGCAGCTTAGCGCTCCATGGACAGGCTAACTATGGCTACACCTTC
clone size: NA
V gene: TRBV7-9
J gene: TRBJ1-2
D gene: TRBD1

CDR3 protein: CASSQFSGEIYEQYF
CDR3 DNA: TGCGCCAGCAGCCAGTTTAGCGGAGAGATCTACGAGCAGTACTTC
clone size: NA
V gene: TRBV4-1
J gene: TRBJ2-7
D gene: NA

CDR3 protein: CSAPLAGRNTGELFF
CDR3 DNA: TGCAGTGCGCCTCTAGCGGGCCGGAACACCGGGGAGCTGTTTTTT
clone size: NA
V gene: TRBV20-1
J gene: TRBJ2-2
D gene: TRBD2

CDR3 protein: CSARHSGGRYEQYF
CDR3 DNA: TGCAGTGCTAGGCACAGCGGGGGGAGGTACGAGCAGTACTTC
clone size: NA
V gene: TRBV20-1
J gene: TRBJ2-7
D gene: TRBD2

CDR3 protein: CSVRGDPSYEQYF
CDR3 DNA: TGCAGCGTTCGGGGGGACCCGTCCTACGAGCAGTACTTC
clone size: many
V gene: TRBV29-1
J gene: TRBJ2-7
D gene: TRBD2

CDR3 protein: CASANGLGRADTQYF
CDR3 DNA: TGTGCTAGTGCCAACGGACTAGGGCGGGCAGATACGCAGTATTTT
clone size: NA
V gene: TRBV12-5
J gene: TRBJ2-3
D gene: TRBD2

CDR3 protein: CSATRLAGGPKETQYF
CDR3 DNA: TGCAGTGCTACCCGACTAGCGGGGGGCCCCAAAGAGACCCAGTACTTC
clone size: NA
V gene: TRBV20-1
J gene: TRBJ2-5
D gene: TRBD2

CDR3 protein: CASSPPRFAGLSNEQFF
CDR3 DNA: TGTGCCAGCAGCCCCCCCCGTTTTGCGGGGTTATCGAATGAGCAGTTCTTC
clone size: few
V gene: TRBV7-2
J gene: TRBJ2-1
D gene: NA

CDR3 protein: CASSETAEPHGYTF
CDR3 DNA: TGCGCCAGCAGTGAAACAGCGGAGCCCCATGGCTACACCTTC
clone size: NA
V gene: TRBV10-1
J gene: TRBJ1-2
D gene: NA

CDR3 protein: CASSLEISQGHNEQFF
CDR3 DNA: TGCGCCAGCAGCTTGGAAATCTCGCAGGGTCATAATGAGCAGTTCTTC
clone size: NA
V gene: TRBV5-1
J gene: TRBJ2-1
D gene: NA

CDR3 protein: CASSGTSRRTGELFF
CDR3 DNA: TGTGCCAGCAGTGGCACCTCGAGGCGGACCGGGGAGCTGTTTTTT
clone size: NA
V gene: TRBV2
J gene: TRBJ2-2
D gene: NA

CDR3 protein: CSARGSPGGGGFNEKLFF
CDR3 DNA: TGCAGTGCTAGAGGCTCACCCGGGGGGGGAGGCTTTAATGAAAAACTGTTTTTT
clone size: few
V gene: TRBV20-1
J gene: TRBJ1-4
D gene: NA

CDR3 protein: CASSMAGTGHNEQFF
CDR3 DNA: TGCGCCAGCAGTATGGCTGGGACAGGCCACAATGAGCAGTTCTTC
clone size: few
V gene: TRBV5-1
J gene: TRBJ2-1
D gene: TRBD1

CDR3 protein: CASSSQTGNSYEQNF
CDR3 DNA: TGCGCCAGCAGCTCACAGACAGGGAATTCCTACGAGCAGAACTTC
clone size: NA
V gene: TRBV5-1
J gene: TRBJ2-7
D gene: TRBD1

CDR3 protein: CASRRQGSNQPQHF
CDR3 DNA: TGTGCCAGCAGACGACAGGGGAGCAATCAGCCCCAGCATTTT
clone size: many
V gene: TRBV6-5
J gene: TRBJ1-5
D gene: TRBD1

CDR3 protein: CASIRDGNTEAFF
CDR3 DNA: TGCGCCAGCATCCGGGACGGGAACACTGAAGCTTTCTTT
clone size: NA
V gene: TRBV5-1
J gene: TRBJ1-1
D gene: NA

CDR3 protein: CSAPPGLGADTQYF
CDR3 DNA: TGCAGTGCGCCTCCGGGACTAGGTGCAGATACGCAGTATTTT
clone size: few
V gene: TRBV20-1
J gene: TRBJ2-3
D gene: TRBD2

CDR3 protein: CASSLATREGETQYF
CDR3 DNA: TGCGCCAGCAGCTTAGCTACCCGTGAAGGAGAGACCCAGTACTTC
clone size: NA
V gene: TRBV5-1
J gene: TRBJ2-5
D gene: NA

CDR3 protein: CASRSPDQETQYF
CDR3 DNA: TGTGCCAGCAGGTCCCCCGACCAAGAGACCCAGTACTTC
clone size: NA
V gene: TRBV11-2
J gene: TRBJ2-5
D gene: NA

CDR3 protein: CASNLASIFQETQYF
CDR3 DNA: TGTGCCAGCAACTTAGCCAGTATCTTCCAAGAGACCCAGTACTTC
clone size: once
V gene: TRBV11-2
J gene: TRBJ2-5
D gene: NA

CDR3 protein: CAISHPTVGPQETQYF
CDR3 DNA: TGTGCCATCAGCCACCCGACGGTCGGTCCTCAAGAGACCCAGTACTTC
clone size: few
V gene: TRBV10-3
J gene: TRBJ2-5
D gene: NA

CDR3 protein: CASSQDWTGYEQYF
CDR3 DNA: TGTGCCAGCAGCCAAGATTGGACAGGGTATGAGCAGTACTTC
clone size: NA
V gene: TRBV3-1
J gene: TRBJ2-7
D gene: TRBD1